This is a list of T cell receptor beta chains from one sample in a study of long-term antiretroviral therapy in people with HIV. Only in-frame clones appear in the TCRdb table, and some are missing; sequencing was by immunoSEQ multiplex PCR. The profile covers approximately 33,000 clones, with roughly 88% appearing a single time and 3% to 4% taken by the ten largest. The sample here was unsorted PBMCs, taken 0.8 years before starting antiretroviral therapy. These receptors were obtained from a man aged 18 to 29 with HIV. CDR3s leave out the opening cysteine and the closing phenylalanine or tryptophan.

V gene	J gene	CDR3 protein
TRBV19	TRBJ1-1	ASSMRGWKDTEAF
TRBV7-9	TRBJ1-2	ASSLLSNNYGYT
TRBV11-1	TRBJ1-1	ASARDSGFQGAEAF
TRBV6-6	TRBJ2-7	ASSSQWTEQY
TRBV27	TRBJ2-5	ASSLGPGWEIEAQY
TRBV5-5	TRBJ2-7	ASSFWDFPYEQY
TRBV6-5	TRBJ2-1	ASSRLAGFAHEQF
TRBV19	TRBJ1-5	ASDVGEREGPQH
TRBV2	TRBJ2-5	ASSEGQAPSETQY
TRBV5-6	TRBJ2-2	ASSSEYLTPVLF
TRBV5-1	TRBJ2-3	ASSLVVRQTTDTQY
TRBV7-3	TRBJ2-7	ASSLTNSPLAEQY
TRBV4-3	TRBJ1-1	ASGREGTEAF
TRBV20-1	TRBJ1-3	SARDLNTIY
TRBV11-3	TRBJ2-7	ASSLAQGGQYEQY
TRBV12-5	TRBJ1-1	ASGLGGGTEAF
TRBV7-6	TRBJ1-4	AVGYNEKLF
TRBV11-2	TRBJ2-1	ASSLDSALAGGPRDNEQF
TRBV25-1	TRBJ2-5	ASSDREETQY
TRBV9	TRBJ1-2	ASSARDDKYYGYT
TRBV19	TRBJ2-3	ASSRHTDTQY
TRBV7-9	TRBJ2-3	ASSSSGTDTQY
TRBV7-9	TRBJ2-3	ASSLVLGEGTDTQY
TRBV13	TRBJ2-2	ASSPTSRTSGPFTTGELF
TRBV6-6	TRBJ1-1	ASRRDDLNTEAF
TRBV5-6	TRBJ2-5	ASSLETGLWETQY
TRBV13	TRBJ1-4	ASSLFQGKLF
TRBV4-3	TRBJ1-3	ASSQEMARGAGGNTIY
TRBV28	TRBJ2-7	ASSLPGEYEQY
TRBV7-9	TRBJ2-3	ASSSGLAGGV
TRBV27	TRBJ2-7	ASSLWGRTPGEQY
TRBV27	TRBJ1-4	ASSSPLANEKLF
TRBV7-2	TRBJ1-6	ASSQVNRGRLPLH
TRBV27	TRBJ2-7	ASSWGGAYEQY
TRBV4-1	TRBJ2-4	ASSQDGARGGGIQY
TRBV6-5	TRBJ2-7	ASSTTQGFNYEQY
TRBV6-5	TRBJ1-2	AASSGTGGYT
TRBV7-9	TRBJ2-5	ASSLKGGETQY
TRBV14	TRBJ2-3	ASSQYSTDTQY
TRBV29-1	TRBJ1-1	SVGGQGYSAF
TRBV11-2	TRBJ2-1	ASRLAGDEQF
TRBV5-8	TRBJ2-2	ASSLAYGGRNTGELF
TRBV4-3	TRBJ2-1	ASSQDWVSGSYNEQF
TRBV5-4	TRBJ1-1	ASSQGTATEAF